What follows describes a single TCR beta chain. Germline V lookup: CDR1 SGDLS, CDR2 YYNGEE. The CDR3 is 15 residues long. Trimming took 0 bases from V and 1 from J; bases not matched to a gene: 3. Data came from immunoSEQ multiplex PCR; TCRdb stores just in-frame clones and leaves some out. The repertoire includes some 89,000 clones, over 75% of them detected once, and 4% to 5.5% sits in the top ten. This sample is drawn from a study of blood T cell repertoires in COVID-19. This receptor was obtained from a man aged 55 to 70 with acute or convalescent COVID-19. The material sequenced was peripheral blood. The J gene is TRBJ2-7, the V gene TRBV9; TRBD2 aligns across 8 bases. CDR3 residues: CASSVDAGGSYEQYF. For the CDR3, the DNA is TGTGCCAGCAGCGTAGATGCGGGAGGATCCTACGAGCAGTACTTC.